One and the same sample provided the 8 T cell receptor beta chains below, sequenced in a study of OX40 agonist ivuxolimab in advanced cancers. The table came from immunoSEQ multiplex PCR; TCRdb's copy has only in-frame clones and leaves some out. In the table there are about 29,000 clones, about 89% of which are singletons. The material was CD4+ or CD8+ T cells sorted from blood, obtained in a trial of the OX40 agonist ivuxolimab. Receptor source: an adult with an advanced solid tumor such as melanoma, head and neck, liver or kidney cancer.

The chain recombines TRBV27 with TRBJ2-2, with D possibly TRBD2 on 5 matching bases. Trimming left V 7 bases short and J 2 bases short, with 11 bases between. In germline, CDR1 is MNHEY, CDR2 SMNVEV (reference sequence). The length of the CDR3 is 14 residues. The CDR3 DNA reads as TGTGCCAGCATAATTCGGGGAAACACCGGGGAGCTGTTTTTT. This encodes CASIIRGNTGELFF.

This chain uses TRBV7-9 with TRBJ1-1, with D possibly being TRBD1 (5 bases). The CDR3 is 15 residues long. Germline V gene data show CDR1 as SEHNR and CDR2 as FQNEAQ (reference sequence). Trimming shortened V by 1 base and J by 1 base, and 10 bases separated the two germline ends. The CDR3 loop reads CASSLVGGTNTEAFF. CDR3 nucleotides: TGTGCCAGCAGCTTAGTCGGGGGGACGAACACTGAAGCTTTCTTT.

The rearrangement links TRBV28 to TRBJ2-4, with TRBD1 as a possible D gene (6 bases). The CDR3 sequence is 16 residues long. V lost 8 bases and J lost 0, with 17 bases in between. Germline CDR1 MDHEN, CDR2 SYDVKM. The CDR3 protein is CASGDQGTLAKNIQYF. DNA of the CDR3: TGTGCCAGCGGTGATCAGGGGACCTTAGCCAAAAACATTCAGTACTTC.

The chain links TRBV10-1 to TRBJ2-1; TRBD1 is a possible D gene (6 bases). Between the trimmed V and J ends, which lost 3 bases and 7 bases, there was a span of 19 bases. This CDR3 comprises 16 residues. Germline V lookup: CDR1 WNHNN, CDR2 SYGVQD (reference sequence). The CDR3 protein is CASSDVTDRDMNEQFF. As DNA, the CDR3 is TGCGCCAGCAGTGATGTTACGGACCGGGACATGAATGAGCAGTTCTTC.

The chain combines TRBV19 with TRBJ1-1; D might be TRBD1 (6 bases). V lost 1 base, J lost 2 bases, and 8 bases lay in between. The CDR3 spans 14 residues. Per germline, CDR1 LNHDA and CDR2 SQIVND (reference sequence). CDR3 sequence (DNA): TGTGCCAGTAGTATAGGGACAGCTAACACTGAAGCTTTCTTT. Encoded protein: CASSIGTANTEAFF.

The rearrangement links TRBV19 to TRBJ2-7, with TRBD2 as a possible D gene (5 bases). CDR1 and CDR2 (germline): LNHDA, SQIVND (reference sequence). V lost 1 base and J lost 2, with 6 bases in between. This CDR3 comprises 13 residues. CDR3 coding DNA: TGTGCCAGTAGTATAGGAGGGACCTACGAGCAGTACTTC. Its translation: CASSIGGTYEQYF.

Here the CDR3 reads CASRPAGGDRYEQYF. For the CDR3, the DNA is TGTGCCAGTAGACCCGCGGGGGGCGATCGATACGAGCAGTACTTC. The chain links TRBV19 to TRBJ2-5; 8 bases align to TRBD2. The better agreement between TRBJ2-7 and the DNA end casts doubt on the J call. CDR3 length equals 15 residues. Germline CDR1 LNHDA, CDR2 SQIVND (reference sequence).

V is TRBV19 and J is TRBJ2-5; no definite D call. This CDR3 is 17 amino acids long. The V and J ends lost 5 bases and 2 bases respectively, with 21 bases between them. Germline V gene lookup returns CDR1 LNHDA and CDR2 SQIVND (reference sequence). The CDR3 protein is CASSALGSNDDQETQYF. CDR3 DNA sequence: TGTGCCAGTAGTGCGCTAGGCTCCAATGACGATCAAGAGACCCAGTACTTC.